The sequence of this T cell receptor (beta chain) was determined in a study of T-cell memory formation after mild COVID-19. Overall study context: Across donors, TCR clusters were largely donor specific. Findings of the study overall: Later expanders leaned CD4+, whereas clones that contracted between day 15 and 85 were balanced CD4/CD8. Specificity for SARS-CoV-2 was not confirmed among the second-wave clones peaking on day 37. Pre-infection memory held some responding clones, suggesting pre-existing cross-reactive T cells responded.

A remark on this clonotype: The target antigen is unknown.

TCRdb used MiXCR to reprocess the 5' RACE reads, holding one entry per CDR3 protein. The sample lists 300,000 to 400,000 distinct CDR3 sequences, roughly 13% occurring once. Trimming left V 0 bases short and J 2 bases short, with 11 bases between. Germline loops: CDR1 LNHNV, CDR2 YYDKDF (reference sequence). The CDR3 runs 16 residues. The sequence was obtained from a man aged 18 to 30 who had mild COVID-19 (a few samples of this study predate the infection). Cell type and time point are not known. The chain recombines TRBV15 with TRBJ1-5; D ambiguous. What was sequenced was PBMCs or a T cell subset sorted from them (not recorded which). CDR3 protein: CATSRDSQVGNQPQHF. CDR3 DNA: TGTGCCACCAGCAGAGATAGTCAGGTCGGCAATCAGCCCCAGCATTTT.